The entry that follows covers one TCR beta chain sequence. The data belong to a study of cytomegalovirus exposure and HLA in healthy donors. 60 Vbeta and 13 Jbeta primers were used in PCR. Assay used: immunoSEQ multiplex PCR; TCRdb lists only in-frame clones, some missing. Its table records approximately 200,000 clones. The V end lost 0 bases, the J end lost 6 bases, and 9 bases lay between the germline ends. Germline assignment: CDR1 LGHNA and CDR2 YNFKEQ. The CDR3 covers 15 residues. V is TRBV4-2 and J is TRBJ1-6; D perhaps matches TRBD1 (5 bases). The TCR originated in a boy aged 5-17 years in good health and CMV-seronegative. Sequencing used PBMCs. Written as DNA, the CDR3 is TGTGCCAGCAGCCAAGAATCCCAGGGTAATTCACCCCTCCACTTT. Its protein is CASSQESQGNSPLHF.